This entry concerns a single T cell receptor beta chain. The sample comes from a study of blood T cell repertoires in COVID-19. The CDR3 runs 15 residues. CDR1 and CDR2 (germline): SGDLS, YYNGEE. The V gene lost 4 bases and the J gene lost 5 bases, with 19 bases spanning the gap. Assay: immunoSEQ multiplex PCR; the TCRdb copy retains only in-frame clones and omits some. Of 200,000 to 250,000 clones in the sample, around 80% were seen once. Sequencing was carried out using PBMCs or T cells enriched from blood (not recorded which). The source of this sequence is a man between 35 and 55 years old who had recovered from COVID-19. The V call is TRBV9, the J call TRBJ2-7; possible D gene TRBD1, 6 bases. In nucleotides, the CDR3 is TGTGCCAGCAGCCAGGAGTCCTGGACAGCAAACGAGCAGTACTTC. This encodes CASSQESWTANEQYF.